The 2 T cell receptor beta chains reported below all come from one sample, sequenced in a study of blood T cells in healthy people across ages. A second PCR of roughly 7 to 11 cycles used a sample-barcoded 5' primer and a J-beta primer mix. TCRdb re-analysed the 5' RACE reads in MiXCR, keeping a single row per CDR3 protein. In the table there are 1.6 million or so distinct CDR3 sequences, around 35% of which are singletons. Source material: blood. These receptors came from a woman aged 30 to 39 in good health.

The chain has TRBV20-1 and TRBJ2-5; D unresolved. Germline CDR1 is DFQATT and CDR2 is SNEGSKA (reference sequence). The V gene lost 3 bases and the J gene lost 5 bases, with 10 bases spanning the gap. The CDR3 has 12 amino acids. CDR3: CSARSSVETQYF. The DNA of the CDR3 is TGCAGTGCTAGGAGCAGTGTGGAGACCCAGTACTTC.

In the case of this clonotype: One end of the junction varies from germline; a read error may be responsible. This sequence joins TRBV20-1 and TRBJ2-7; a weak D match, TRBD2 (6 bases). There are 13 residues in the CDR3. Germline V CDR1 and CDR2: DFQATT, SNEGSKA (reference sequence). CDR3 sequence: CSASGGLGSERYF. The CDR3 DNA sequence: TGCAGTGCTAGCGGAGGGCTGGGGTCCGAGCGGTACTTC.